This is a list of T cell receptor beta chains from one sample in a study of TIL therapy for anti-PD-1-resistant metastatic lung cancer. Profiled with immunoSEQ multiplex PCR; TCRdb holds only in-frame clones, not every one. The data hold tens of thousands of clones, with 86% observed a single time. Material: blood, obtained at baseline. These receptors all stem from a person aged 25 to 85 with non-small cell lung cancer. CDR3s include the opening cysteine and the closing phenylalanine or tryptophan. Fields, in order: clone size, J gene, CDR3 length, V gene, D gene, CDR3 protein, CDR3 DNA. A D gene is named only where the DNA matches it firmly. Some rows mark clone size as missing; the rest say once, few, many or name a class of expanded clone.

clone_size: .; j_call: TRBJ2-3; cdr3_length: 18; v_call: TRBV4-3; d_call: .; cdr3_aa: CASSQEYRGTRTTDTQYF; cdr3_nt: TGCGCCAGCAGCCAAGAGTATAGGGGGACAAGGACCACAGATACGCAGTATTTT
clone_size: .; j_call: TRBJ2-1; cdr3_length: 17; v_call: TRBV19; d_call: TRBD2; cdr3_aa: CASNTWTSGSSYNEQFF; cdr3_nt: TGTGCCAGTAACACTTGGACTAGCGGAAGCTCCTACAATGAGCAGTTCTTC
clone_size: .; j_call: TRBJ2-4; cdr3_length: 19; v_call: TRBV11-2; d_call: TRBD2; cdr3_aa: CASSLLPGTSGREGNIQYF; cdr3_nt: TGTGCCAGCAGCTTACTACCTGGGACTAGCGGGAGGGAAGGAAACATTCAGTACTTC
clone_size: .; j_call: TRBJ1-3; cdr3_length: 17; v_call: TRBV28; d_call: .; cdr3_aa: CASRGGSGQHSGNTIYF; cdr3_nt: TGTGCCAGCAGAGGGGGGTCAGGACAGCACTCTGGAAACACCATATATTTT
clone_size: .; j_call: TRBJ2-1; cdr3_length: 16; v_call: TRBV7-3; d_call: .; cdr3_aa: CASSPTGVREYNEQFF; cdr3_nt: TGTGCCAGCAGCCCCACGGGTGTTAGAGAGTACAATGAGCAGTTCTTC
clone_size: .; j_call: TRBJ2-3; cdr3_length: 17; v_call: TRBV10-3; d_call: TRBD2; cdr3_aa: CAISPTRTSGNTDTQYF; cdr3_nt: TGTGCCATCAGCCCCACCCGGACTAGCGGCAACACAGATACGCAGTATTTT
clone_size: .; j_call: TRBJ2-5; cdr3_length: 15; v_call: TRBV5-1; d_call: TRBD2; cdr3_aa: CASSLGGGRQETQYF; cdr3_nt: TGCGCCAGCAGCTTGGGCGGGGGTCGACAAGAGACCCAGTACTTC
clone_size: .; j_call: TRBJ2-7; cdr3_length: 9; v_call: TRBV28; d_call: .; cdr3_aa: CDLWGEQYF; cdr3_nt: TGTGACTTATGGGGCGAGCAGTACTTC
clone_size: .; j_call: TRBJ2-7; cdr3_length: 17; v_call: TRBV27; d_call: .; cdr3_aa: CASSLLGGDRKTAEQYF; cdr3_nt: TGTGCCAGCAGTTTATTAGGGGGGGACCGCAAAACCGCCGAGCAGTACTTC
clone_size: .; j_call: TRBJ2-1; cdr3_length: 14; v_call: TRBV18; d_call: .; cdr3_aa: CASSTQAGMNEQFF; cdr3_nt: TGTGCCAGCTCGACTCAGGCAGGGATGAATGAGCAGTTCTTC
clone_size: .; j_call: TRBJ2-2; cdr3_length: 14; v_call: TRBV5-6; d_call: TRBD1; cdr3_aa: CASQGQANTGELFF; cdr3_nt: TGTGCCAGTCAGGGACAGGCGAACACCGGGGAGCTGTTTTTT
clone_size: .; j_call: TRBJ1-1; cdr3_length: 17; v_call: TRBV4-1; d_call: TRBD1; cdr3_aa: CASSPDRGISPNTEAFF; cdr3_nt: TGCGCCAGCAGCCCGGACAGGGGAATTTCTCCAAACACTGAAGCTTTCTTT
clone_size: .; j_call: TRBJ2-3; cdr3_length: 13; v_call: TRBV7-9; d_call: .; cdr3_aa: CASSRPNTDTQYF; cdr3_nt: TGTGCCAGCAGCCGACCAAACACAGATACGCAGTATTTT
clone_size: .; j_call: TRBJ1-1; cdr3_length: 15; v_call: TRBV28; d_call: TRBD1; cdr3_aa: CASTWTGPLNTEAFF; cdr3_nt: TGTGCCAGCACCTGGACAGGACCTTTGAACACTGAAGCTTTCTTT
clone_size: .; j_call: TRBJ2-3; cdr3_length: 18; v_call: TRBV4-2; d_call: TRBD2; cdr3_aa: CASSQGLAGGPGTDTQYF; cdr3_nt: TGTGCCAGCAGCCAAGGACTAGCGGGAGGGCCGGGAACAGATACGCAGTATTTT
clone_size: .; j_call: TRBJ2-3; cdr3_length: 13; v_call: TRBV7-6; d_call: .; cdr3_aa: CASSLDGTDTQYF; cdr3_nt: TGTGCCAGCAGCTTAGATGGGACAGATACGCAGTATTTT
clone_size: .; j_call: TRBJ1-1; cdr3_length: 14; v_call: TRBV6-5; d_call: TRBD1; cdr3_aa: CASSYGQGDTEAFF; cdr3_nt: TGTGCCAGCAGTTACGGACAGGGGGACACTGAAGCTTTCTTT
clone_size: .; j_call: TRBJ2-1; cdr3_length: 13; v_call: TRBV19; d_call: .; cdr3_aa: CATVGSSYNEQFF; cdr3_nt: TGTGCCACTGTAGGATCCTCCTACAATGAGCAGTTCTTC
clone_size: .; j_call: TRBJ1-2; cdr3_length: 12; v_call: TRBV29-1; d_call: TRBD1; cdr3_aa: CSGETGDYGYTF; cdr3_nt: TGCAGCGGGGAAACAGGGGACTATGGCTACACCTTC
clone_size: .; j_call: TRBJ2-2; cdr3_length: 15; v_call: TRBV5-6; d_call: TRBD2; cdr3_aa: CASSLAGTSSGELFF; cdr3_nt: TGTGCCAGCAGCTTGGCAGGGACTAGCTCCGGGGAGCTGTTTTTT
clone_size: .; j_call: TRBJ2-7; cdr3_length: 14; v_call: TRBV4-3; d_call: TRBD1; cdr3_aa: CASSQEQGAFEQYF; cdr3_nt: TGCGCCAGCAGCCAGGAGCAGGGGGCGTTCGAGCAGTACTTC
clone_size: .; j_call: TRBJ2-7; cdr3_length: 14; v_call: TRBV28; d_call: .; cdr3_aa: CASSSLTGYYEQYF; cdr3_nt: TGTGCCAGCAGTAGTCTTACAGGGTACTACGAGCAGTACTTC
clone_size: .; j_call: TRBJ2-1; cdr3_length: 16; v_call: TRBV9; d_call: .; cdr3_aa: CASSVEGSLSYNEQFF; cdr3_nt: TGTGCCAGCAGCGTAGAGGGCAGTCTATCATACAATGAGCAGTTCTTC
clone_size: .; j_call: TRBJ2-7; cdr3_length: 15; v_call: TRBV27; d_call: .; cdr3_aa: CASSLFPDGTYEQYF; cdr3_nt: TGTGCCAGCAGTTTATTCCCAGACGGCACCTACGAGCAGTACTTC
clone_size: few; j_call: TRBJ2-2; cdr3_length: 16; v_call: TRBV7-9; d_call: TRBD1; cdr3_aa: CASSSHRGLNTGELFF; cdr3_nt: TGTGCCAGCAGCTCCCACAGGGGCCTGAACACCGGGGAGCTGTTTTTT
clone_size: once; j_call: TRBJ1-5; cdr3_length: 17; v_call: TRBV10-3; d_call: .; cdr3_aa: CAISESTGLISNQPQHF; cdr3_nt: TGTGCCATCAGTGAGTCCACGGGTTTAATTAGCAATCAGCCCCAGCATTTT
clone_size: .; j_call: TRBJ1-4; cdr3_length: 14; v_call: TRBV27; d_call: .; cdr3_aa: CANLNGGSNEKLFF; cdr3_nt: TGTGCCAACCTAAACGGGGGATCAAATGAAAAACTGTTTTTT
clone_size: .; j_call: TRBJ2-1; cdr3_length: 14; v_call: TRBV28; d_call: .; cdr3_aa: CASTPETPSNEQFF; cdr3_nt: TGTGCCAGCACCCCGGAGACTCCCTCCAATGAGCAGTTCTTC
clone_size: medium-sized; j_call: TRBJ1-6; cdr3_length: 14; v_call: TRBV7-2; d_call: .; cdr3_aa: CASSLVQGNSPLHF; cdr3_nt: TGTGCCAGCAGCTTAGTCCAGGGTAATTCACCCCTCCACTTT
clone_size: .; j_call: TRBJ1-4; cdr3_length: 16; v_call: TRBV30; d_call: .; cdr3_aa: CACPARADATNEKLFF; cdr3_nt: TGTGCCTGCCCTGCCCGCGCCGATGCAACTAATGAAAAACTGTTTTTT
clone_size: .; j_call: TRBJ1-2; cdr3_length: 13; v_call: TRBV7-2; d_call: TRBD1; cdr3_aa: CASSLGQNYGYTF; cdr3_nt: TGTGCCAGCAGCCTGGGACAGAACTATGGCTACACCTTC
clone_size: .; j_call: TRBJ2-1; cdr3_length: 13; v_call: TRBV5-1; d_call: TRBD1; cdr3_aa: CASSRDRGNEQFF; cdr3_nt: TGCGCCAGCAGCCGGGACAGGGGCAATGAGCAGTTCTTC
clone_size: .; j_call: TRBJ1-2; cdr3_length: 15; v_call: TRBV11-3; d_call: TRBD1; cdr3_aa: CASSVRDRGGYGYTF; cdr3_nt: TGTGCCAGCAGCGTCCGGGACAGGGGTGGCTATGGCTACACCTTC
clone_size: few; j_call: TRBJ1-5; cdr3_length: 14; v_call: TRBV2; d_call: TRBD1; cdr3_aa: CASTGTGRNQPQHF; cdr3_nt: TGTGCCAGCACCGGGACAGGTCGGAATCAGCCCCAGCATTTT
clone_size: .; j_call: TRBJ1-4; cdr3_length: 15; v_call: TRBV6-5; d_call: .; cdr3_aa: CASSYSAPPGGKLFF; cdr3_nt: TGTGCCAGCAGTTACTCAGCCCCGCCCGGCGGAAAACTGTTTTTT
clone_size: .; j_call: TRBJ2-5; cdr3_length: 15; v_call: TRBV5-1; d_call: TRBD2; cdr3_aa: CASSLLGGKQETQYF; cdr3_nt: TGCGCCAGCAGCTTGCTCGGGGGGAAACAAGAGACCCAGTACTTC
clone_size: .; j_call: TRBJ1-5; cdr3_length: 15; v_call: TRBV5-1; d_call: .; cdr3_aa: CASSLDGSFNQPQHF; cdr3_nt: TGCGCCAGCAGCTTGGATGGCAGCTTCAATCAGCCCCAGCATTTT
clone_size: .; j_call: TRBJ2-1; cdr3_length: 12; v_call: TRBV12-3/TRBV12-4; d_call: .; cdr3_aa: CASSLGGYEQFF; cdr3_nt: TGTGCCAGCAGCTTGGGGGGTTATGAGCAGTTCTTC
clone_size: .; j_call: TRBJ1-2; cdr3_length: 13; v_call: TRBV5-6; d_call: .; cdr3_aa: CASSPDKNYGYTF; cdr3_nt: TGTGCCAGCAGCCCGGACAAAAACTATGGCTACACCTTC
clone_size: once; j_call: TRBJ2-7; cdr3_length: 14; v_call: TRBV11-2; d_call: .; cdr3_aa: CASSLIRATYEQYF; cdr3_nt: TGTGCCAGCAGCTTAATCAGGGCCACCTACGAGCAGTACTTC
clone_size: .; j_call: TRBJ2-4; cdr3_length: 13; v_call: TRBV29-1; d_call: .; cdr3_aa: CSVVWGMRNIQYF; cdr3_nt: TGCAGCGTTGTGTGGGGGATGAGAAACATTCAGTACTTC
clone_size: .; j_call: TRBJ2-1; cdr3_length: 12; v_call: TRBV28; d_call: .; cdr3_aa: CASCLSDNEQFF; cdr3_nt: TGTGCCAGCTGCCTGTCAGACAATGAGCAGTTCTTC
clone_size: once; j_call: TRBJ2-5; cdr3_length: 13; v_call: TRBV7-2; d_call: .; cdr3_aa: CASSRGLQETQYF; cdr3_nt: TGTGCCAGCAGCCGGGGACTCCAAGAGACCCAGTACTTC